Following are 6 T cell receptor beta chains from one sample sequenced in a study of T-cell memory formation after mild COVID-19. One entry per CDR3 protein results from TCRdb running MiXCR on the 5' RACE reads. The sample includes about 470,000 distinct CDR3 sequences, over 15% of them seen just once. The sample consisted of PBMCs or a T cell subset sorted from them (not recorded which). The receptors were sampled from an adult woman who had mild COVID-19 (a few samples of this study predate the infection). Cell type and time point are not known.

The sample holds many counts of this clonotype. The rearrangement links TRBV7-8 to TRBJ2-5; D possibly uses TRBD1 or TRBD2 (5 bases each). Germline CDR1 reads SGHVS; CDR2 reads FQNEAQ. The V end lost 0 bases, the J end lost 5 bases, and 10 bases lay between the germline ends. The CDR3 is 14 residues long. As DNA, the CDR3 is TGTGCCAGCAGCTTAGCGAGGGGTGGCGAGACCCAGTACTTC. Encoded protein: CASSLARGGETQYF.

This clonotype was observed a few times. This chain links TRBV29-1 with TRBJ1-5; tentative D call: TRBD1 (6 bases). V dropped 6 bases and J dropped 4 bases, with 13 bases sitting between them. The V gene's germline CDR1 is SQVTM and CDR2 ANQGSEA. The CDR3 covers 13 residues. The CDR3 DNA reads as TGCAGCGTCGCACGAGGGGGTAATCAGCCCCAGCATTTT. As protein: CSVARGGNQPQHF.

V gene TRBV20-1 combines with J gene TRBJ2-5; D is unresolved. CDR3 length: 15 amino acids. CDR1 DFQATT and CDR2 SNEGSKA come from the germline V gene (reference sequence). Trimming left V 0 bases short and J 1 base short, with 12 bases between. CDR3 residues: CSARDRERPQETQYF. The DNA of the CDR3 is TGCAGTGCTAGAGATCGAGAGAGGCCCCAAGAGACCCAGTACTTC.

The chain is built from TRBV7-6 and TRBJ2-1; 14 nucleotides agree with TRBD2. This CDR3 comprises 17 residues. The germline gives CDR1 SGHVS, CDR2 FNYEAQ. After removal of 4 bases from V and 6 bases from J, the junction contained 8 bases not matched to a gene. CDR3 DNA sequence: TGTGCCAGCAGCTCCAGAGGGACTAGCGGGAGAGTCAATGAGCAGTTCTTC. Its translation: CASSSRGTSGRVNEQFF.

CDR3 loop: CASSDGTGSNEQFF. CDR3 nucleotides: TGTGCCAGCAGCGACGGGACAGGGAGCAATGAGCAGTTCTTC. V and J are TRBV9 and TRBJ2-1; the match to TRBD1 covers 9 bases. Germline CDR1 reads SGDLS; CDR2 reads YYNGEE. V was pared by 3 bases and J by 6 bases, with 4 bases of the junction left unmatched. This CDR3 has 14 amino acids.

The V gene is TRBV7-2, the J gene TRBJ2-3; 8 bases fit TRBD2. The V gene's germline CDR1 is SGHTA and CDR2 FQGNSA. The CDR3 length is 17 residues. V shed 1 base and J 4 bases; nucleotides not matched to a gene: 10. The CDR3 DNA reads as TGTGCCAGCAGCTTAGGGAGACTCGGGAGGGCCTCAGATACGCAGTATTTT. Its protein is CASSLGRLGRASDTQYF.